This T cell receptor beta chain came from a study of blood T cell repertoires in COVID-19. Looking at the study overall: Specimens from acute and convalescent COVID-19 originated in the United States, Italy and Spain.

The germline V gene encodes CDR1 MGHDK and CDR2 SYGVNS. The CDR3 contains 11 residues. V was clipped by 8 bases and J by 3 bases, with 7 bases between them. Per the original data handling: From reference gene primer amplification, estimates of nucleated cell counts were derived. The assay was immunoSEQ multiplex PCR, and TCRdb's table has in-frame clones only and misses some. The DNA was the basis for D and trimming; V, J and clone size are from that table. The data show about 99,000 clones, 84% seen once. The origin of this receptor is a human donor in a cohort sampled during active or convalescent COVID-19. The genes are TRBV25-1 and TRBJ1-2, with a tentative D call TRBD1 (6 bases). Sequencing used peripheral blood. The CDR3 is CASQGYYGYTF. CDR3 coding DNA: TGTGCCAGCCAGGGGTACTATGGCTACACCTTC.